This TCR beta chain was captured in a study of identical twins. Through template switching, a universal primer site was introduced, and the cDNA contained unique molecular identifiers. A single record per CDR3 protein comes from TCRdb applying MiXCR to the 5' RACE reads. The data contain 500,000 to 650,000 distinct CDR3 sequences, less than 9% of them seen just once; the ten biggest clones take up 1.6%. The germline V and J ends were trimmed by 6 bases and 3 bases, with 23 bases remaining between them. There are 17 residues in the CDR3. The same sample was also studied in work on yellow fever vaccine responses in identical twins. This second study says: Reports say the vaccine T cell response in twins looked partly convergent and partly personalized.

The sequence came from a woman aged 18-35 years in good health. The V gene is TRBV12-3 or TRBV12-4, the J gene TRBJ1-2, with TRBD1 as a possible D gene (5 bases). The sequenced sample was PBMCs. The CDR3 DNA reads TGTGCCAGCAGCCGAAACCGCGGGGCCAGGCTCTACTATGGCTACACCTTC. It translates to CASSRNRGARLYYGYTF.